This TCR beta chain emerged from a study of T cell responses to AZD1222 COVID-19 vaccine. CDR3 length: 11 amino acids. V was pared by 3 bases and J by 4 bases, with 7 bases between. CDR1 is DFQATT and CDR2 is SNEGSKA in the germline V gene (reference sequence). Measured with immunoSEQ multiplex PCR; TCRdb has only the in-frame clones, and not every one. The data show about 160,000 clones, roughly 90% seen once. The rearrangement joins TRBV20-1 to TRBJ2-7; D uncertain. Sequenced here: peripheral blood, sampled 28 days after the second AZD1222 dose. This TCR came from an adult who received the AZD1222 COVID-19 vaccine. The chain's CDR3 is CSASPGYEQYF. The CDR3, as DNA: TGCAGTGCTAGTCCCGGTTACGAGCAGTACTTC.